This T cell receptor beta chain was documented in a study of T-cell reconstitution after alpha-beta-depleted transplantation in children. The study, taken as a whole, reports: One year after transplant, T-cell counts and diversity came mostly from newly produced T cells.

Turning to this clonotype: What it recognizes is unknown.

The CDR3 contains 16 residues. Germline trimming cut 1 base from V and 6 bases from J; bases unmatched to any gene: 7. CDR1 and CDR2 (germline): SGHKS, YYEKEE (reference sequence). Unique molecular identifiers were used in preparing the TCRbeta library. TCRdb fed the PCR reads into MiXCR, producing one record per CDR3 protein. The sample yields 550,000 to 800,000 distinct CDR3 sequences, around 12% seen once. The sequencing here drew on PBMCs, taken before TCRalphabeta/CD19-depleted stem cell transplant. The chain is built from TRBV5-5 and TRBJ2-1; TRBD2 matches at 10 bases. This receptor was taken from a girl aged 2-9 years with congenital amegakaryocytic thrombocytopenia, due to receive a stem cell transplant. The chain's CDR3 is CASSLRLAGNFNEQFF. In DNA, the CDR3 is TGTGCCAGCAGCTTGAGACTAGCGGGCAACTTCAATGAGCAGTTCTTC.